Following are 32 T cell receptor beta chains from one sample sequenced in a study of T cells in localized non-small cell lung cancer. Produced via immunoSEQ multiplex PCR; TCRdb's table is partial and in-frame only. The sample comprises around 41,000 clones, 91% of which are singletons, and approximately 10% rests with the top ten. Sample: PBMCs, taken before any cancer treatment. The receptor source for this set is a woman aged 40 to 75 with stage II lung adenocarcinoma.

CDR3 DNA sequence: TGTGCCAGCAGCCAAGCGGGGAACACTGAAGCTTTCTTT. Translating gives CASSQAGNTEAFF. The chain combines TRBV14 with TRBJ1-1; D is ambiguous. V shed 1 base and J shed 1 base, with 4 bases lying between them. Germline V gene data show CDR1 as SGHDN and CDR2 as FVKESK. The CDR3 covers 13 residues.

This chain joins TRBV7-9 and TRBJ2-2; 10 bases are shared with TRBD2. Looked up from germline, CDR1 is SEHNR and CDR2 is FQNEAQ (reference sequence). CDR3 size: 18 residues. V was pared by 5 bases and J by 0 bases, with 9 bases of the junction left unmatched. This CDR3 is CASSGGTSVLPNTGELFF. The CDR3, as DNA: TGTGCCAGCAGCGGCGGGACTAGCGTGTTACCGAACACCGGGGAGCTGTTTTTT.

This chain uses TRBV18 with TRBJ2-1, with a tentative D call TRBD2 (5 bases). The germline gives CDR1 KGHSH, CDR2 LQKENI. The CDR3 runs 15 residues. V lost 2 bases and J 6 bases, leaving 14 bases between the germline ends. CDR3 protein: CASSPTRTTSNEQFF. For the CDR3, the DNA is TGTGCCAGCTCACCAACTAGGACGACTTCCAATGAGCAGTTCTTC.

The chain employs TRBV5-6 and TRBJ2-1, with D perhaps matching TRBD2 (6 bases). Germline loops: CDR1 SGHDT, CDR2 YYEEEE. The CDR3 spans 17 residues. Trimming removed 2 bases at V and 4 bases at J, with 19 bases between. The CDR3 DNA reads TGTGCCAGCAGCTTCGGAGGGCCCGGAACCTATTACAATGAGCAGTTCTTC. It translates to CASSFGGPGTYYNEQFF.

The rearrangement uses TRBV7-9 and TRBJ2-7; TRBD2 is a possible D gene (5 bases). Looked up from germline, CDR1 is SEHNR and CDR2 is FQNEAQ (reference sequence). The V gene lost 3 bases and the J gene lost 2 bases, with 11 bases spanning the gap. CDR3 length equals 14 residues. CDR3 bases: TGTGCCAGCAGCTTCAGCGGTGGGGCCTACGAGCAGTACTTC. Protein: CASSFSGGAYEQYF.

The chain has TRBV27 and TRBJ1-1, with D uncertain. Germline values: CDR1 MNHEY, CDR2 SMNVEV (reference sequence). Trimming stripped 0 bases from V and 2 bases from J, with 7 bases between. CDR3 size: 14 residues. CDR3 loop: CASSLSRFNTEAFF. CDR3 DNA sequence: TGTGCCAGCAGTTTATCAAGATTCAACACTGAAGCTTTCTTT.

V is TRBV19 and J is TRBJ2-2; TRBD2 is a possible D gene (6 bases). CDR1 and CDR2 from the germline V gene are LNHDA and SQIVND (reference sequence). V shed 6 bases and J shed 3 bases, with 20 bases lying between them. CDR3 length: 17 residues. CDR3 loop: CASRGRDGSGYTGELFF. CDR3 nucleotides: TGTGCCAGTAGGGGACGGGACGGTAGCGGTTACACCGGGGAGCTGTTTTTT.

This chain joins TRBV28 and TRBJ1-5; D ambiguous. The CDR3 runs to 12 residues. V dropped 3 bases and J dropped 5 bases, with 5 bases sitting between them. Germline assignment: CDR1 MDHEN and CDR2 SYDVKM. Here the CDR3 DNA reads TGTGCCAGCAGTTTTGGGCATCAGCCCCAGCATTTT. As protein: CASSFGHQPQHF.

V is TRBV19 and J is TRBJ2-7; maybe TRBD1 (5 bases). There are 14 residues in the CDR3. Germline V gene sequence: CDR1 LNHDA, CDR2 SQIVND (reference sequence). The germline V and J ends were trimmed by 7 bases and 4 bases, with 17 bases remaining between them. The CDR3 DNA reads TGTGCCAGTAACCCCAGCAGGGATGGTTACGAGCAGTACTTC. Translated, it gives CASNPSRDGYEQYF.

V is TRBV28 and J is TRBJ2-1; 9 bases align to TRBD1. The CDR3 is 16 residues long. Per germline, CDR1 MDHEN and CDR2 SYDVKM. After removal of 0 bases from V and 2 bases from J, the junction contained 2 bases not matched to a gene. CDR3 region: CASSLWTGGTYNEQFF. For the CDR3, the DNA is TGTGCCAGCAGTTTATGGACAGGGGGGACCTACAATGAGCAGTTCTTC. The whole variable domain, remainder taken from reference TRBV28 and TRBJ2-1, is DVKVTQSSRYLVKRTGEKVFLECVQDMDHENMFWYRQDPGLGLRLIYFSYDVKMKEKGDIPEGYSVSREKKERFSLILESASTNQTSMYLCASSLWTGGTYNEQFFGPGTRLTVL.

Turning to this clone: Additional DNA sequences in this sample encode the identical CDR3. The chain joins TRBV5-4 to TRBJ1-1, with D perhaps TRBD1 (5 bases). The CDR3 length is 13 residues. Germline assignment: CDR1 SGHNT and CDR2 YYREEE (reference sequence). Trimming shortened V by 4 bases and J by 0 bases, and 7 bases separated the two germline ends. The CDR3, as DNA: TGTGCCAGCAGCCTGACAGTGAACACTGAAGCTTTCTTT. Its translation is CASSLTVNTEAFF.

The gene calls are TRBV11-2 and TRBJ2-2, with a possible D match to TRBD1 (6 bases). The CDR3 is 17 residues long. V was clipped by 1 base and J by 5 bases, with 17 bases between them. Germline CDR1 is SGHAT and CDR2 is FQNNGV. CDR3 in DNA: TGTGCCAGCAGCTTAGGAGGTGGGACAAGGAAGACCGGGGAGCTGTTTTTT. Translation gives CASSLGGGTRKTGELFF.

The chain employs TRBV6-5 and TRBJ2-7, with 7 bases lining up with TRBD1. Trimming at V came to 6 bases and at J to 0 bases, leaving 8 bases not matched to a gene. Per germline, CDR1 MNHEY and CDR2 SVGAGI. The CDR3 length is 15 residues. The CDR3 DNA is TGTGCCAGCAGAGGAGACAGGGTTAGCTCCTACGAGCAGTACTTC. This codes for CASRGDRVSSYEQYF.

This sequence joins TRBV2 and TRBJ2-7; D not certain. CDR1 is SNHLY, CDR2 FYNNEI, per germline. The CDR3 extends over 13 amino acids. Trimming took off 3 bases at V and 1 base at J, with 7 bases between the two ends. CDR3 nucleotide sequence: TGTGCCAGCAGTGATGGTCCTTCCTACGAGCAGTACTTC. Residues: CASSDGPSYEQYF.

This chain joins TRBV6-5 and TRBJ1-5; D unclear. The CDR3 extends over 14 amino acids. The ends were cut back, 1 base at V and 4 bases at J, with 8 bases in the middle. Germline loops: CDR1 MNHEY, CDR2 SVGAGI. CDR3 coding DNA: TGTGCCAGCAGTTACTATGGGTTAAATCAGCCCCAGCATTTT. Translated, it gives CASSYYGLNQPQHF.

The gene calls are TRBV7-7 and TRBJ2-2, with TRBD1 as a possible D gene (5 bases). Trimming removed 7 bases from V and 1 base from J, with 10 bases in between. There are 14 residues in the CDR3. Germline V gene sequence: CDR1 SSHAT, CDR2 FNYEAQ (reference sequence). CDR3 in amino acids: CASNQGLNTGELFF. In DNA, the CDR3 is TGTGCCAGCAACCAGGGTCTGAACACCGGGGAGCTGTTTTTT.

This clone was detected a few times. This chain connects TRBV7-9 to TRBJ1-5; tentative D call: TRBD1 (6 bases). The CDR3 sequence is 14 residues long. V was clipped by 5 bases and J by 3 bases, with 11 bases between them. Germline V gene sequence: CDR1 SEHNR, CDR2 FQNEAQ (reference sequence). Written as DNA, the CDR3 is TGTGCCAGCAGCCCCGGACAGCCCAATCAGCCCCAGCATTTT. Translation: CASSPGQPNQPQHF.

The V and J genes are TRBV2 and TRBJ2-3, with D uncertain. Germline CDR1 and CDR2: SNHLY and FYNNEI. Trimming took off 4 bases at V and 0 bases at J, with 8 bases between the two ends. CDR3 length equals 14 residues. Here the CDR3 reads CASSGLGSTDTQYF. The CDR3 bases are TGTGCCAGCAGTGGATTAGGCAGCACAGATACGCAGTATTTT.

This clone appeared once. The rearrangement uses TRBV7-8 and TRBJ2-5, with D possibly being TRBD1 (6 bases). Germline V lookup: CDR1 SGHVS, CDR2 FQNEAQ. Trimming removed 1 base from V and 5 bases from J, with 8 bases in between. CDR3 length equals 13 residues. The CDR3 loop reads CASSLDRAETQYF. Written as DNA, the CDR3 is TGTGCCAGCAGCTTAGACAGGGCGGAGACCCAGTACTTC. Using reference TRBV7-8 and TRBJ2-5 for the parts outside the CDR3, the full variable domain is GAGVSQSPRYKVAKRGQDVALRCDPISGHVSLFWYQQALGQGPEFLTYFQNEAQLDKSGLPSDRFFAERPEGSVSTLKIQRTQQEDSAVYLCASSLDRAETQYFGPGTRLLVL.

CDR3 protein: CASSLTRLAGTQETQYF. CDR3 sequence (DNA): TGTGCCAGCAGCTTGACTAGACTAGCGGGGACCCAAGAGACCCAGTACTTC. This sequence joins TRBV5-4 and TRBJ2-5; TRBD2 agrees at 11 bases. Trimming removed 1 base from V and 1 base from J; junction bases left unmatched: 6. There are 17 residues in the CDR3. The germline gives CDR1 SGHNT, CDR2 YYREEE (reference sequence).

V usage is TRBV6-6 and J usage is TRBJ2-7, with TRBD2 matching 9 bases. The V and J ends lost 0 bases and 6 bases, in that order; junction bases with no gene match: 6. CDR3 length equals 15 residues. Per germline, CDR1 MNHNY and CDR2 SVGAGI (reference sequence). The CDR3 region has the DNA TGTGCCAGCAGTTACTCCCGCGGGGGGGCCGGCGAGCAGTACTTC. It codes for CASSYSRGGAGEQYF.

This chain joins TRBV7-2 and TRBJ2-7; 8 bases agree with TRBD1. CDR1 is SGHTA, CDR2 FQGNSA, per germline. With 5 bases clipped from V and 4 bases from J, the junction kept 10 bases outside the gene matches. This CDR3 contains 15 residues. The CDR3 bases are TGTGCCAGCAGCCTACAGGGGGGTGGGTCGTACGAGCAGTACTTC. Its translation: CASSLQGGGSYEQYF. Looking up the rest from reference TRBV7-2 and TRBJ2-7 gives the full variable domain: GAGVSQSPSNKVTEKGKDVELRCDPISGHTALYWYRQSLGQGLEFLIYFQGNSAPDKSGLPSDRFSAERTGGSVSTLTIQRTQQEDSAVYLCASSLQGGGSYEQYFGPGTRLTVT.

The rearrangement joins TRBV28 to TRBJ2-5, with D perhaps being TRBD1 or TRBD2 (6 bases each). Trimming stripped 7 bases from V and 0 bases from J, with 15 bases between. The CDR3 totals 15 residues. Germline V lookup: CDR1 MDHEN, CDR2 SYDVKM. The CDR3 loop reads CASIQGLVNQETQYF. The CDR3, as DNA: TGTGCCAGCATACAGGGACTTGTAAACCAAGAGACCCAGTACTTC.

This chain joins TRBV19 and TRBJ1-2; a weak D match, TRBD1 (6 bases). V lost 5 bases and J 3 bases, leaving 7 bases between the germline ends. The CDR3 extends over 12 amino acids. Germline-derived CDR1 and CDR2 are LNHDA and SQIVND (reference sequence). DNA of the CDR3: TGTGCCAGTAGTTACAGGGACTATGGCTACACCTTC. Protein sequence: CASSYRDYGYTF.

This chain connects TRBV7-2 to TRBJ2-5; D gene ambiguous. The end of the DNA aligns better with TRBJ2-7, so the J call may be wrong. The length of the CDR3 is 12 residues. Germline CDR1 reads SGHTA; CDR2 reads FQGNSA. The CDR3 nucleotides are TGTGCCAGCAGCTTGAGCTCTCTCGAGCAGTACTTC. Translating it yields CASSLSSLEQYF.

The chain uses TRBV7-8 and TRBJ2-7; D is ambiguous. Germline CDR1 SGHVS, CDR2 FQNEAQ. The CDR3 sequence is 13 residues long. V was trimmed by 1 base and J by 3 bases, leaving 7 bases between them. The CDR3 reads CASSLGAIYEQYF. CDR3 nucleotide sequence: TGTGCCAGCAGCTTAGGGGCAATCTACGAGCAGTACTTC.

CDR3 amino acids: CASSRWTSGGQETQYF. In DNA, the CDR3 is TGCGCCAGCAGCCGTTGGACTAGCGGGGGACAAGAGACCCAGTACTTC. The rearrangement uses TRBV5-1 and TRBJ2-5; 13 bases map to TRBD2. The junction had 5 bases not matched to a gene; V was cut back by 4 bases and J by 2 bases. The CDR3 totals 16 residues. Looked up from germline, CDR1 is SGHRS and CDR2 is YFSETQ. The full variable domain, its missing parts supplied by reference TRBV5-1 and TRBJ2-5, is KAGVTQTPRYLIKTRGQQVTLSCSPISGHRSVSWYQQTPGQGLQFLFEYFSETQRNKGNFPGRFSGRQFSNSRSEMNVSTLELGDSALYLCASSRWTSGGQETQYFGPGTRLLVL.

The chain employs TRBV28 and TRBJ1-5; 8 bases align to TRBD1. In germline, CDR1 is MDHEN, CDR2 SYDVKM. With V trimmed by 6 bases and J by 5 bases, 18 bases remained unmatched. CDR3 size: 18 residues. The CDR3 loop is CASRFMTGAVDKDQPQHF. The CDR3, as DNA: TGTGCCAGCAGATTTATGACAGGGGCGGTTGATAAAGATCAGCCCCAGCATTTT.

The chain links TRBV6-5 to TRBJ1-5, with D tentatively TRBD1 (6 bases). CDR1 is MNHEY and CDR2 is SVGAGI in the germline V gene. The CDR3 contains 15 residues. V was clipped by 11 bases and J by 0 bases, with 17 bases between them. The CDR3 protein is CAARSGDNSNQPQHF. The CDR3 coding sequence is TGTGCCGCCCGATCAGGGGATAATAGCAATCAGCCCCAGCATTTT.

This chain joins TRBV7-9 and TRBJ2-3, with 8 bases that match TRBD1. CDR1 SEHNR and CDR2 FQNEAQ come from the germline V gene (reference sequence). This CDR3 is built from 14 residues. The V and J ends lost 4 bases and 4 bases, in that order; junction bases with no gene match: 4. The CDR3 sequence is CASSSQGAADTQYF. The CDR3 bases are TGTGCCAGCAGCTCGCAGGGGGCAGCAGATACGCAGTATTTT.

V and J are TRBV28 and TRBJ1-5; unclear D gene. Germline-derived CDR1 and CDR2 are MDHEN and SYDVKM. V lost 3 bases, J lost 0 bases, and 6 bases lay in between. The CDR3 length is 14 residues. CDR3 residues: CASSFAGSNQPQHF. CDR3 nucleotide sequence: TGTGCCAGCAGTTTTGCAGGTAGCAATCAGCCCCAGCATTTT.

The chain couples TRBV28 to TRBJ1-1; TRBD1 agrees at 7 bases. V gave up 7 bases and J gave up 5 bases; unmatched junction bases: 16. The CDR3 covers 16 residues. Germline V gene lookup returns CDR1 MDHEN and CDR2 SYDVKM. In DNA form, the CDR3 reads TGTGCCAGCACTCAGGGGGGAGCGGGTATAGAAACTGAAGCTTTCTTT. Translated, it gives CASTQGGAGIETEAFF.